Given below is one T cell receptor (beta chain) in context. What it binds is unknown. The data stem from a study of lymphopenia after photon versus proton radiotherapy. Overall study results and limits: Survival link was tested only in deceased patients; proton benefit remains a possibility.

The CDR3 totals 17 residues. The V and J ends lost 5 bases and 4 bases respectively, with 20 bases between them. Germline CDR1 is LNHDA and CDR2 is SQIVND (reference sequence). The assay was immunoSEQ multiplex PCR, and TCRdb's table has in-frame clones only and misses some. Of 160,000 or so clones listed, less than 90% were seen once; the top ten hold around 4.5%. This receptor was obtained from a man aged 50-59 years with gastric cancer. The chain combines TRBV19 with TRBJ1-4, with D possibly TRBD1 on 6 matching bases. This material consisted of peripheral blood, taken from a patient treated with photon-based radiotherapy. In DNA form, the CDR3 reads TGTGCCAGTAGTCAAGGGGACAACAGAGTCCTTAATGAAAAACTGTTTTTT. Amino acids: CASSQGDNRVLNEKLFF.